The 22 T cell receptor beta chains presented below share a single source sample, sequenced in a study of CD8 T cells in ankylosing spondylitis. TCRdb reprocessed the 5' RACE reads via MiXCR and lists one record per CDR3 protein. The sample holds 350,000 or so distinct CDR3 sequences, roughly 14% seen once. Sequencing was carried out using blood, either unsorted or a sorted T cell fraction (not recorded which). The receptors derive from a male donor with ankylosing spondylitis or in good health (not recorded which).

The genes are TRBV6-2 or TRBV6-3 and TRBJ2-7; the match to TRBD1 covers 7 bases. Germline V gene sequence: CDR1 MNHEY, CDR2 SVGEGT. The CDR3 is 14 residues long. Trimming removed 7 bases from V and 2 bases from J; junction bases left unmatched: 8. The CDR3 loop reads CASILDRTAYEQYF. The CDR3 bases are TGTGCCAGCATTCTGGACAGGACTGCCTACGAGCAGTACTTC.

The gene calls are TRBV20-1 and TRBJ2-3; D possibly matches TRBD1 or TRBD2 (5 bases each). The CDR3 extends over 13 amino acids. Germline CDR1 reads DFQATT; CDR2 reads SNEGSKA (reference sequence). V gave up 2 bases and J gave up 4 bases, with 10 bases separating them. The CDR3 is CSARRGEPDTQYF. The CDR3 DNA is TGCAGTGCTAGACGAGGGGAACCAGATACGCAGTATTTT.

Ten or more counts support this clonotype. The chain links TRBV5-1 to TRBJ2-2; perhaps TRBD1 as D (6 bases). This CDR3 comprises 14 residues. V shed 3 bases and J shed 8 bases, with 14 bases lying between them. Germline-derived CDR1 and CDR2 are SGHRS and YFSETQ. Here the CDR3 reads CASSSGTIPGELFF. In nucleotides, the CDR3 is TGCGCCAGCAGCTCCGGGACAATTCCGGGGGAGCTGTTTTTT.

V is TRBV20-1 and J is TRBJ2-1, with 11 bases that match TRBD2. The J segment lost 10 bases and the V segment lost 0 bases, leaving 11 bases of the junction unmatched. The V gene's germline CDR1 is DFQATT and CDR2 SNEGSKA (reference sequence). CDR3 length: 16 residues. Here the CDR3 reads CSARDAIAGGRYEQFF. DNA of the CDR3: TGCAGTGCTAGAGATGCCATAGCGGGGGGGCGGTACGAGCAGTTCTTC.

This clonotype was seen a handful of times. This rearrangement joins TRBV3-1 to TRBJ2-7, with TRBD1 matching over 7 bases. The length of the CDR3 is 14 residues. V was pared by 6 bases and J by 3 bases, with 8 bases of the junction left unmatched. From germline, CDR1 is LGHDT and CDR2 YNNKEL (reference sequence). CDR3 sequence reads: CASSPSRGYYEQYF. In DNA, the CDR3 is TGTGCCAGCAGTCCAAGCAGGGGGTACTACGAGCAGTACTTC.

The J gene is TRBJ2-5, the V gene TRBV5-1; D unclear. Germline-derived CDR1 and CDR2 are SGHRS and YFSETQ. V gave up 0 bases and J gave up 2 bases, with 14 bases separating them. The length of the CDR3 is 16 residues. CDR3 DNA sequence: TGCGCCAGCAGCTTGGGGACGAGCCAGACTCAAGAGACCCAGTACTTC. Translating gives CASSLGTSQTQETQYF.

This chain joins TRBV29-1 and TRBJ2-5, with 7 bases fitting TRBD1. The CDR3 is 14 amino acids. In germline, CDR1 is SQVTM, CDR2 ANQGSEA. J gave up 0 bases and V 4 bases, and 5 bases lay outside the gene matches. In DNA form, the CDR3 reads TGCAGCGTTGGGGGACAGCAGTACCAAGAGACCCAGTACTTC. Translation: CSVGGQQYQETQYF.

This clonotype was recorded once. The rearrangement joins TRBV5-1 to TRBJ2-1; 14 nucleotides match TRBD2. Looked up from germline, CDR1 is SGHRS and CDR2 is YFSETQ. This CDR3 contains 17 residues. The junction had 2 bases not matched to a gene; V was cut back by 0 bases and J by 3 bases. This chain's CDR3 is CASSLGTSGRNYNEQFF. The CDR3, as DNA: TGCGCCAGCAGCTTGGGGACTAGCGGGAGGAACTACAATGAGCAGTTCTTC.

CDR3 protein: CAWSPRDTDTQYF. The CDR3 DNA reads TGTGCCTGGAGTCCCCGGGACACAGATACGCAGTATTTT. The rearrangement uses TRBV30 and TRBJ2-3, with D perhaps matching TRBD2 (5 bases). The CDR3 is 13 amino acids. V was trimmed by 2 bases and J by 2 bases, leaving 8 bases between them. Germline V gene data show CDR1 as GTSNPN and CDR2 as SVGIG (reference sequence).

Only a few counts were recorded for this clonotype. The chain employs TRBV20-1 and TRBJ1-5; D gene unclear. V gave up 6 bases and J gave up 2 bases, with 11 bases separating them. The germline CDR1 and CDR2 sequences are DFQATT and SNEGSKA (reference sequence). The CDR3 has 13 amino acids. The CDR3 DNA reads as TGCAGTGCGGAGCGGAATGGCAATCAGCCCCAGCATTTT. This gives the protein CSAERNGNQPQHF.

The table lists this clonotype with a few counts. The germline gene is not matched at one end of the junction; a read error may be the cause. The rearrangement uses TRBV11-2 and TRBJ2-7, with 9 nucleotides matching TRBD2. This CDR3 region has 15 residues. Germline assignment: CDR1 SGHAT and CDR2 FQNNGV. The CDR3 loop is CASTLGASGKYEQYF. CDR3 DNA sequence: TGTGCCAGCACCTTAGGAGCTAGCGGGAAGTACGAGCAGTACTTC.

The chain couples TRBV7-9 to TRBJ1-2; unclear D gene. The CDR3 spans 13 residues. V was trimmed by 0 bases and J by 4 bases, leaving 6 bases between them. In germline, CDR1 is SEHNR, CDR2 FQNEAQ (reference sequence). The CDR3 here is CASSLASPYGYTF. As DNA, the CDR3 is TGTGCCAGCAGCTTAGCCAGTCCCTATGGCTACACCTTC.

This clonotype was detected only a few times. V is TRBV5-1 and J is TRBJ1-2; D is ambiguous. The CDR3 spans 14 residues. Germline V gives CDR1 SGHRS, CDR2 YFSETQ. The V and J ends lost 6 bases and 3 bases respectively, with 15 bases between them. The CDR3: CASTIAGSYYGYTF. CDR3 nucleotide sequence: TGCGCCAGCACCATAGCCGGGAGCTACTATGGCTACACCTTC. Variable domain in full (rest from reference TRBV5-1 and TRBJ1-2): KAGVTQTPRYLIKTRGQQVTLSCSPISGHRSVSWYQQTPGQGLQFLFEYFSETQRNKGNFPGRFSGRQFSNSRSEMNVSTLELGDSALYLCASTIAGSYYGYTFGSGTRLTVV.

This clonotype has a count of ten or more. The CDR3 region has the DNA TGTGCCAGCAGCTTGGGTCCCGGGGGCTATGGCTACACCTTC. Residues: CASSLGPGGYGYTF. The chain links TRBV5-6 to TRBJ1-2; TRBD1 is a possible D gene (5 bases). The CDR3 length is 14 residues. The V gene lost 0 bases and the J gene lost 4 bases, with 10 bases spanning the gap. Germline loops: CDR1 SGHDT, CDR2 YYEEEE.

The table lists this clonotype with a few counts. The chain has TRBV30 and TRBJ2-3; D is uncertain. The CDR3 loop spans 12 amino acids. Between the trimmed V and J ends, which lost 0 bases and 4 bases, there was a span of 5 bases. Germline V lookup: CDR1 GTSNPN, CDR2 SVGIG (reference sequence). CDR3 residues: CAWSVGPDTQYF. The CDR3 DNA follows: TGTGCCTGGAGTGTAGGGCCAGATACGCAGTATTTT.

At least ten counts were recorded for this clonotype. V and J are TRBV5-6 and TRBJ2-4; 11 bases align to TRBD2. The J segment lost 6 bases and the V segment lost 2 bases, leaving 7 bases of the junction unmatched. The CDR3 runs 16 residues. Per the germline V gene, CDR1 is SGHDT and CDR2 is YYEEEE. The CDR3 protein is CASSFIHGTSGNIQYF. The CDR3, as DNA: TGTGCCAGCAGCTTTATCCACGGGACTAGCGGAAACATTCAGTACTTC.

J is TRBJ2-3 and V is TRBV15, with D perhaps matching TRBD1 or TRBD2 (5 bases each). The CDR3 contains 16 residues. Germline lookup yields CDR1 LNHNV and CDR2 YYDKDF (reference sequence). Trimming shortened V by 4 bases and J by 0 bases, and 14 bases separated the two germline ends. The CDR3 loop is CATSTGRGASTDTQYF. Written as DNA, the CDR3 is TGTGCCACCAGCACAGGGAGAGGAGCTAGCACAGATACGCAGTATTTT.

This clonotype was seen only a few times. The V and J genes are TRBV5-1 and TRBJ1-1; possibly TRBD1 for D (6 bases). Germline assignment: CDR1 SGHRS and CDR2 YFSETQ. The CDR3 spans 12 residues. Trimming removed 0 bases from V and 8 bases from J, with 8 bases in between. The CDR3 nucleotides read TGCGCCAGCAGCTTGGGGACAGACGAAGCTTTCTTT. It specifies CASSLGTDEAFF.

The rearrangement links TRBV10-2 to TRBJ1-4; D is unresolved. Looked up from germline, CDR1 is WSHSY and CDR2 is SAAADI. The CDR3 runs 15 residues. The V gene lost 0 bases and the J gene lost 5 bases, with 10 bases spanning the gap. DNA for the CDR3: TGCGCCAGCAGTGAGTCCTTTAACACGAATGAAAAACTGTTTTTT. Its translation is CASSESFNTNEKLFF.

The gene calls are TRBV3-1 and TRBJ1-6; D unclear. CDR3 length: 14 amino acids. CDR1 and CDR2 from the germline V gene are LGHDT and YNNKEL (reference sequence). Trimming stripped 5 bases from V and 6 bases from J, with 11 bases between. Here the CDR3 reads CASSDSTANSPLHF. DNA of the CDR3: TGTGCCAGCAGCGATTCGACGGCTAATTCACCCCTCCACTTT.

This chain joins TRBV12-3 or TRBV12-4 and TRBJ2-2; 10 nucleotides line up with TRBD1. This CDR3 is built from 15 residues. V gave up 7 bases and J gave up 4 bases; unmatched junction bases: 6. CDR3 residues: CASKPGTGVTGELFF. CDR3 nucleotides: TGTGCCAGCAAACCCGGGACAGGGGTCACCGGGGAGCTGTTTTTT.

This clonotype was observed a few times. V usage is TRBV19 and J usage is TRBJ2-3; D is uncertain. The CDR3 is made up of 12 amino acids. V gave up 6 bases and J gave up 6 bases, with 10 bases separating them. Germline-derived CDR1 and CDR2 are LNHDA and SQIVND (reference sequence). CDR3 region: CASSPVADTQYF. CDR3 bases: TGTGCCAGTAGCCCGGTGGCGGATACGCAGTATTTT. The full variable domain, with the rest looked up from reference TRBV19 and TRBJ2-3, is DGGITQSPKYLFRKEGQNVTLSCEQNLNHDAMYWYRQDPGQGLRLIYYSQIVNDFQKGDIAEGYSVSREKKESFPLTVTSAQKNPTAFYLCASSPVADTQYFGPGTRLTVL.